This entry lists 26 T cell receptor beta chains sequenced from one sample in a study of control samples from healthy donors and cancer patients. TCRdb's copy holds only in-frame clones and misses some; the assay was immunoSEQ multiplex PCR. The profile shows around 81,000 clones, approximately 93% of them singletons. Specimen: blood. Every receptor here comes from a woman aged 25 to 39 in good health.

The chain employs TRBV6-5 and TRBJ1-1; TRBD1 agrees at 7 bases. The V gene's germline CDR1 is MNHEY and CDR2 SVGAGI. Germline trimming cut 6 bases from V and 5 bases from J; bases unmatched to any gene: 9. This CDR3 region has 14 residues. The DNA for the CDR3 is TGTGCCAGCAGAAGACAGGGCGGGACTACTGAAGCTTTCTTT. Its protein is CASRRQGGTTEAFF.

The chain combines TRBV27 with TRBJ1-1; D call uncertain. The CDR3 extends over 13 amino acids. V was shortened by 6 bases and J by 4 bases, with 12 bases between the two germline ends. Per germline, CDR1 MNHEY and CDR2 SMNVEV (reference sequence). The CDR3 DNA sequence: TGTGCCAGCAGCAATATCGTTGGCACTGAAGCTTTCTTT. It yields the protein CASSNIVGTEAFF.

The rearrangement uses TRBV20-1 and TRBJ2-7; possibly TRBD2 for D (6 bases). CDR1 is DFQATT, CDR2 SNEGSKA, per germline (reference sequence). This CDR3 spans 11 amino acids. In DNA form, the CDR3 reads TGCAGCCCAGCGGGCTCCTACGAGCAGTACTTC. It translates to CSPAGSYEQYF.

This clone was picked up one time. The V call is TRBV12-3 or TRBV12-4, the J call TRBJ2-5; either TRBD1 or TRBD2 may fit D (5 bases each). The CDR3 spans 13 residues. V was pared by 6 bases and J by 1 base, with 9 bases between. The CDR3 region has the DNA TGTGCCAGCAGGCCCGGGACCCAAGAGACCCAGTACTTC. Translating gives CASRPGTQETQYF.

This clone was picked up a small number of times. J is TRBJ1-2 and V is TRBV6-1; D is undetermined. The V and J ends lost 3 bases and 4 bases respectively, with 9 bases between them. This CDR3 has 13 residues. Germline loops: CDR1 MNHNS, CDR2 SASEGT. The DNA for the CDR3 is TGTGCCAGCAGTGAGTCGCAGGTCTATGGCTACACCTTC. Encoded protein: CASSESQVYGYTF.

V and J are TRBV7-6 and TRBJ1-3, with D possibly matching TRBD1 (5 bases). V dropped 0 bases and J dropped 2 bases, with 11 bases sitting between them. Germline CDR1 reads SGHVS; CDR2 reads FNYEAQ. CDR3 length equals 16 residues. This CDR3 reads CASSLASAGTGNTIYF. DNA of the CDR3: TGTGCCAGCAGCTTAGCGAGCGCAGGGACTGGAAACACCATATATTTT.

V gene TRBV28 combines with J gene TRBJ1-3, with 11 bases lining up with TRBD1. V dropped 6 bases and J dropped 1; count of bases not matched to a gene: 11. Germline-derived CDR1 and CDR2 are MDHEN and SYDVKM. The CDR3 sequence is 18 residues long. CDR3: CASSRIGQGARSGNTIYF. For the CDR3, the DNA is TGTGCCAGCAGCCGAATCGGACAGGGGGCAAGATCTGGAAACACCATATATTTT. Full variable domain (outside the CDR3, taken from reference TRBV28 and TRBJ1-3): DVKVTQSSRYLVKRTGEKVFLECVQDMDHENMFWYRQDPGLGLRLIYFSYDVKMKEKGDIPEGYSVSREKKERFSLILESASTNQTSMYLCASSRIGQGARSGNTIYFGEGSWLTVV.

V and J are TRBV18 and TRBJ1-3; D might be TRBD1 (6 bases). V was shortened by 3 bases and J by 6 bases, with 9 bases between the two germline ends. Germline CDR1 is KGHSH and CDR2 is LQKENI. This CDR3 has 13 residues. Here the CDR3 DNA reads TGTGCCAGCTCACCGGACAGTCCAAACACCATATATTTT. It yields the protein CASSPDSPNTIYF.

V and J are TRBV5-6 and TRBJ2-7; tentative D call: TRBD2 (5 bases). Trimming removed 3 bases at V and 2 bases at J, with 12 bases between. CDR1 is SGHDT, CDR2 YYEEEE, per germline. This CDR3 contains 14 residues. CDR3 amino acids: CASSSDGLTYEQYF. In nucleotides, the CDR3 is TGTGCCAGCAGCTCGGACGGACTTACCTACGAGCAGTACTTC.

This chain connects TRBV27 to TRBJ2-1; 9 positions agree with TRBD2. The germline CDR1 and CDR2 sequences are MNHEY and SMNVEV (reference sequence). Unmatched junction bases numbered 4, after V lost 3 bases and J lost 4 bases. The CDR3 totals 15 residues. As DNA, the CDR3 is TGTGCCAGCAGTTTCCGCGGGGGGGGATACAATGAGCAGTTCTTC. It codes for CASSFRGGGYNEQFF.

The rearrangement uses TRBV6-1 and TRBJ2-7; a possible D gene is TRBD1 (5 bases). The CDR3 sequence is 15 residues long. Trimming cost V 3 bases and J 0 bases, with 12 bases left between them. Looked up from germline, CDR1 is MNHNS and CDR2 is SASEGT. Here the CDR3 DNA reads TGTGCCAGCAGTGACATGACAGCAGCCTCCTACGAGCAGTACTTC. Its translation: CASSDMTAASYEQYF.

This sequence joins TRBV6-1 and TRBJ2-5; no firm D call. The length of the CDR3 is 17 residues. From germline, CDR1 is MNHNS and CDR2 SASEGT. Trimming removed 0 bases from V and 0 bases from J, with 14 bases in between. CDR3 DNA: TGTGCCAGCAGTGAAGCGCTTTTCCCAGTCGACCAAGAGACCCAGTACTTC. Translated, it gives CASSEALFPVDQETQYF.

This rearrangement joins TRBV5-8 to TRBJ1-4; D is unresolved. The germline V gene has CDR1 SGHTS and CDR2 YDEGEE. V was cut by 2 bases and J by 7 bases, with 12 bases left in between. The CDR3 is made up of 14 amino acids. This chain's CDR3 is CASSFQYKFEKLFF. CDR3 sequence (DNA): TGTGCCAGCAGCTTTCAGTACAAATTTGAAAAACTGTTTTTT.

The chain links TRBV4-1 to TRBJ1-1; D is uncertain. Germline assignment: CDR1 MGHRA and CDR2 YSYEKL. This CDR3 comprises 14 residues. The ends were cut back, 6 bases at V and 0 bases at J, with 11 bases in the middle. The CDR3 loop is CASRGVLLNTEAFF. The CDR3 DNA is TGCGCCAGCAGGGGAGTACTCCTGAACACTGAAGCTTTCTTT.

The V gene is TRBV4-2, the J gene TRBJ1-6; D is ambiguous. The germline CDR1 and CDR2 sequences are LGHNA and YNFKEQ. The CDR3 sequence is 15 residues long. V dropped 0 bases and J dropped 10 bases, with 13 bases sitting between them. CDR3 residues: CASSQEKVRESPLHF. Here the CDR3 DNA reads TGTGCCAGCAGCCAAGAGAAGGTGAGGGAATCACCCCTCCACTTT.

This clone was detected once. The chain employs TRBV14 and TRBJ2-1; D gene ambiguous. Trimming pared 0 bases from V and 8 bases from J, leaving 14 bases between. The CDR3 is 15 residues long. Germline lookup yields CDR1 SGHDN and CDR2 FVKESK. The CDR3 region is CASSQERGTGDEQFF. CDR3 in DNA: TGTGCCAGCAGCCAAGAGAGAGGAACTGGCGATGAGCAGTTCTTC.

V usage is TRBV27 and J usage is TRBJ2-1, with 11 nucleotides matching TRBD1. V was pared by 6 bases and J by 4 bases, with 17 bases of the junction left unmatched. From germline, CDR1 is MNHEY and CDR2 SMNVEV (reference sequence). The CDR3 is 19 residues long. Here the CDR3 DNA reads TGTGCCAGCAGGCAAACCGGGACAGGGGGGCTTCGGGGATACAATGAGCAGTTCTTC. Its translation: CASRQTGTGGLRGYNEQFF.

This clone was found once. The chain recombines TRBV9 with TRBJ1-1; TRBD1 agrees at 8 bases. This CDR3 is 14 amino acids long. CDR1 and CDR2 from the germline V gene are SGDLS and YYNGEE. The V gene end was trimmed by 0 bases and the J gene end by 5 bases; junction bases not matched to a gene: 3. CDR3 protein: CASSVDRGGTEAFF. As DNA, the CDR3 is TGTGCCAGCAGCGTAGACAGGGGGGGAACTGAAGCTTTCTTT.

As DNA, the CDR3 is TGCGCCAGCAGCCGTCTTGGGGGACCTTATAACAATCAGCCCCAGCATTTT. Its translation is CASSRLGGPYNNQPQHF. This chain joins TRBV4-1 and TRBJ1-5; the D gene is possibly TRBD1 (5 bases). The V and J ends lost 4 bases and 3 bases respectively, with 19 bases between them. This CDR3 is 17 amino acids long. In germline, CDR1 is MGHRA, CDR2 YSYEKL.

V usage is TRBV11-2 and J usage is TRBJ2-3; no reliable D call. The V end was cut by 0 bases, the J end by 2 bases, with 15 bases between. CDR1 and CDR2 (germline): SGHAT, FQNNGV. The CDR3 sequence is 17 residues long. CDR3 sequence (DNA): TGTGCCAGCAGCTTAGAGCAGAACTTTTCTAACACAGATACGCAGTATTTT. Its translation is CASSLEQNFSNTDTQYF.

The chain links TRBV24-1 to TRBJ1-2; no clear D gene. This CDR3 spans 13 amino acids. Germline lookup yields CDR1 KGHDR and CDR2 SFDVKD. V lost 0 bases to trimming and J lost 4 bases, with 5 bases between them. The CDR3 region is CATSDLLGYGYTF. DNA of the CDR3: TGTGCCACCAGTGATTTGTTGGGCTATGGCTACACCTTC.

The rearrangement joins TRBV27 to TRBJ2-7; D is uncertain. CDR1 is MNHEY, CDR2 SMNVEV, per germline (reference sequence). V was clipped by 2 bases and J by 3 bases, with 14 bases between them. This CDR3 is built from 15 residues. The DNA for the CDR3 is TGTGCCAGCAGTTTAGGTTTGGGGAATCACTACGAGCAGTACTTC. This codes for CASSLGLGNHYEQYF.

The rearrangement joins TRBV5-1 to TRBJ2-5; possibly TRBD1 or TRBD2 for D (5 bases each). Germline CDR1 reads SGHRS; CDR2 reads YFSETQ. There are 13 residues in the CDR3. V was cut by 3 bases and J by 4 bases, with 10 bases left in between. The CDR3 here is CASSYRGGETQYF. DNA for the CDR3: TGCGCCAGCAGCTACCGGGGCGGAGAGACCCAGTACTTC.

The gene calls are TRBV7-3 and TRBJ2-1, with a weak D call TRBD2 (6 bases). V was pared by 3 bases and J by 8 bases, with 11 bases between. This CDR3 has 13 amino acids. Germline values: CDR1 SGHTA, CDR2 FQGTGA. This CDR3 reads CASSFGSGDEQFF. As DNA, the CDR3 is TGTGCCAGCAGCTTTGGTAGCGGCGATGAGCAGTTCTTC.

The chain is built from TRBV5-1 and TRBJ1-6; the D gene is possibly TRBD1 (5 bases). CDR3 length: 15 amino acids. The V and J ends lost 4 bases and 3 bases respectively, with 11 bases between them. Germline V gene lookup returns CDR1 SGHRS and CDR2 YFSETQ. CDR3 sequence reads: CASSLDRYYNSPLHF. The CDR3 DNA reads TGCGCCAGCAGCCTAGACAGATACTATAATTCACCCCTCCACTTT.

V gene TRBV5-1 combines with J gene TRBJ1-2; 8 bases agree with TRBD1. Germline V CDR1 and CDR2: SGHRS, YFSETQ. V lost 0 bases, J lost 5 bases, and 6 bases stayed unmatched. The CDR3 has 15 residues. The CDR3 reads CASSLGAGGLYGYTF. The CDR3 region has the DNA TGCGCCAGCAGCTTGGGCGCAGGGGGCCTGTATGGCTACACCTTC.